Listed below are T cell receptor beta chains from one sample, sequenced in a study of blood T cell repertoires in COVID-19. Assay used: immunoSEQ multiplex PCR; TCRdb lists only in-frame clones, some missing. Found here are about 200,000 clones, 70% to 90% of them singletons; the top ten hold roughly a sixth. The sample was peripheral blood. These receptors were collected from a man between 50 and 59 years old with COVID-19, enrolled during active disease. Both conserved end residues are part of each CDR3.

TRBJ2-1 | TRBV21-1 | CAMRGEQFF
TRBJ1-2 | TRBV7-2 | CASSSDRGQYYGYTF
TRBJ1-5 | TRBV6-1 | CASKGQGISGQPQHF
TRBJ1-4 | TRBV9 | CASSVGGQGHEKLFF
TRBJ2-1 | TRBV30 | CAWSLFRNEQFF
TRBJ2-1 | TRBV19 | CASSSGRLNNEQFF
TRBJ2-7 | TRBV11-2 | CASSGQYEQYF
TRBJ2-7 | TRBV30 | CAWNVGLAVTYEQYF
TRBJ1-5 | TRBV30 | CAWGRDTNQPQHF
TRBJ2-3 | TRBV3-1/TRBV3-2 | CASSPSTRSDTQYF
TRBJ2-6 | TRBV29-1 | CSPIPGQGFVGANVLTF
TRBJ1-5 | TRBV3-1/TRBV3-2 | CASSQGANQPQHF
TRBJ2-5 | TRBV24-1 | CATSDLRGLAGGEETQYF
TRBJ1-5 | TRBV30 | CAWSVRAHNQPQHF
TRBJ2-5 | TRBV4-3 | CASSRGLGAETQYF